This TCR beta chain is drawn from a study of T-cell reconstitution after alpha-beta-depleted transplantation in children. Notes on the study in general: By about two months after transplant, alpha-beta T cells reportedly arose from several hundred graft clones that had expanded. In some patients, recipient T cells and intrathymic progenitors surviving conditioning explained high day-60 diversity.

Worth noting for this clonotype: Its antigen remains unidentified.

It was with unique molecular identifiers that the TCRbeta library was prepared. TCRdb re-called the PCR reads through MiXCR, storing one row per CDR3 protein. Of approximately 980,000 distinct CDR3 sequences detected, roughly 29% appear once; the ten largest clones hold under 30%. CDR3 size: 14 residues. Per germline, CDR1 DFQATT and CDR2 SNEGSKA (reference sequence). Between the trimmed V and J ends, which lost 0 bases and 5 bases, there was a span of 11 bases. This clonotype was obtained from a boy in the first two years of life who had a stem cell transplant for SCID, so the T cells may come from the graft donor. The chain is built from TRBV20-1 and TRBJ2-1; TRBD2 is a possible D gene (5 bases). Sequences were derived from PBMCs, mostly from graft donor cells, sampled 360 days after TCRalphabeta/CD19-depleted stem cell transplant. Here the CDR3 reads CSAREPNGDNEQFF. CDR3 nucleotide sequence: TGCAGTGCTAGAGAACCAAACGGGGACAATGAGCAGTTCTTC.